The clone carrying this T cell receptor (beta chain) was observed a few times. This sample is drawn from a study of beta chain features in type 1 diabetes. Sequenced material consisted of expressed TCRB transcripts (all of the isolated RNA was reverse transcribed). Profiled with immunoSEQ multiplex PCR; TCRdb holds only in-frame clones, not every one. The repertoire holds under 550,000 clones, with approximately 10% as singletons. This CDR3 comprises 12 residues. Trimming stripped 5 bases from V and 4 bases from J, with 8 bases between. The germline gives CDR1 SGHTA, CDR2 FQGNSA. The receptor was isolated from a woman younger than 35 in good health. This chain joins TRBV7-2 and TRBJ2-5, with TRBD1 as a possible D gene (5 bases). The material sequenced was naive CD4+ T cells from blood. CDR3 region: CASSGTGETQYF. The CDR3 nucleotides read TGTGCCAGCAGCGGCACAGGAGAGACCCAGTACTTC. Based on the CDR3 plus reference TRBV7-2 and TRBJ2-5, the full variable domain is GAGVSQSPSNKVTEKGKDVELRCDPISGHTALYWYRQSLGQGLEFLIYFQGNSAPDKSGLPSDRFSAERTGGSVSTLTIQRTQQEDSAVYLCASSGTGETQYFGPGTRLLVL.